The rows below give T cell receptor beta chains drawn from one sample of a study of blood T cell repertoires in COVID-19. TCRdb's copy holds only in-frame clones and misses some; the assay was immunoSEQ multiplex PCR. The sample includes approximately 120,000 clones, 85% to 90% of them seen just once. Sequencing was carried out using peripheral blood. All receptors derive from a woman older than 75 with acute or convalescent COVID-19. Both conserved end residues are part of each CDR3. The D gene is left open where the match is weak. Size is omitted from some rows. Given values are once, few, many or a class for expanded clones.

cdr3_aa,cdr3_nt,cdr3_length,d_call,clone_size,j_call,v_call
CASSPRKGGQTGFNTEAFF,TGTGCCAGCTCACCACGAAAGGGAGGCCAGACAGGGTTTAACACTGAAGCTTTCTTT,19,TRBD1,NA,TRBJ1-1,TRBV18
CASSPGLSGNTIYF,TGTGCCAGCAGCCCCGGTTTGTCCGGAAACACCATATATTTT,14,NA,NA,TRBJ1-3,TRBV7-2
CASSPTGGMDTEAFF,TGTGCCAGCAGCCCGACAGGGGGCATGGACACTGAAGCTTTCTTT,15,TRBD1,NA,TRBJ1-1,TRBV3-1/TRBV3-2
CASSQSPGGQSF,TGTGCCAGCAGCCAATCCCCAGGGGGGCAGTCCTTC,12,TRBD1,NA,TRBJ1-2,TRBV7-8
CASSQGDLHYGYTF,TGTGCCAGCAGCCAAGGAGACTTGCACTATGGCTACACCTTC,14,NA,NA,TRBJ1-2,TRBV4-2
CSVRTGEEGEKLFF,TGCAGCGTGCGGACAGGGGAGGAGGGAGAAAAACTGTTTTTT,14,TRBD1,NA,TRBJ1-4,TRBV29-1
CASSLIGSAGRALISPLHF,TGTGCCAGCAGTTTAATCGGGTCGGCAGGCAGGGCCCTAATCTCACCCCTCCACTTT,19,NA,NA,TRBJ1-6,TRBV27
CASSPLITGNTEAFF,TGTGCCAGCTCACCACTTATAACAGGGAACACTGAAGCTTTCTTT,15,NA,NA,TRBJ1-1,TRBV18
CASSFPGQDGGTIYF,TGTGCCAGCAGTTTCCCCGGACAGGACGGTGGCACCATATATTTT,15,TRBD1,NA,TRBJ1-3,TRBV28
CASSLARNTGELFF,TGTGCCAGCAGCTTAGCCAGGAACACCGGGGAGCTGTTTTTT,14,NA,NA,TRBJ2-2,TRBV7-9
CASSLSETGTSLHF,TGTGCCAGCAGCTTATCCGAAACAGGCACCTCCCTCCACTTT,14,NA,few,TRBJ1-6,TRBV7-8
CASSLGAGGYTF,TGCGCCAGCAGCTTGGGGGCAGGGGGCTACACCTTC,12,NA,NA,TRBJ1-2,TRBV5-1
CSGGTSGVGPGELFF,TGCAGCGGCGGAACCTCAGGGGTCGGACCCGGGGAGCTGTTTTTT,15,NA,NA,TRBJ2-2,TRBV29-1
CASSTDRTYSGNTIYF,TGTGCCAGCTCAACTGACAGAACTTACTCTGGAAACACCATATATTTT,16,NA,NA,TRBJ1-3,TRBV18
CASSLVSLTGRNGYTF,TGTGCCAGCAGCCTAGTCTCTCTGACAGGACGCAATGGCTACACCTTC,16,NA,NA,TRBJ1-2,TRBV7-2
CASSLGRRIQGETQYF,TGTGCCAGCAGCTTAGGACGCCGGATCCAGGGGGAGACCCAGTACTTC,16,NA,NA,TRBJ2-5,TRBV7-6
CASKRAGNTEAFF,TGTGCCAGCAAACGGGCGGGGAACACTGAAGCTTTCTTT,13,NA,NA,TRBJ1-1,TRBV6-5
CASTLRGLYGYTF,TGTGCCAGCACCCTAAGGGGTTTATATGGCTACACCTTC,13,NA,NA,TRBJ1-2,TRBV2
CASSGEGIRQPQHF,TGTGCCAGCAGCGGAGAAGGTATCCGTCAGCCCCAGCATTTT,14,NA,NA,TRBJ1-5,TRBV2
CASSRTSEETQYF,TGCGCCAGCAGCCGGACTAGCGAAGAGACCCAGTACTTC,13,TRBD2,NA,TRBJ2-5,TRBV5-1
CASSLHHEQFF,TGTGCCAGCAGCTTACATCATGAGCAGTTCTTC,11,NA,NA,TRBJ2-1,TRBV14
CAISEFRDRGYQPQHF,TGTGCCATCAGTGAATTCCGGGACAGGGGGTATCAGCCCCAGCATTTT,16,TRBD1,few,TRBJ1-5,TRBV10-3
CATTSDRGNYGYTF,TGTGCCACCACATCCGACAGGGGTAACTATGGCTACACCTTC,14,TRBD1,NA,TRBJ1-2,TRBV15
CASSLAGAADYGYTF,TGCGCCAGCAGCTTGGCTGGCGCCGCGGACTATGGCTACACCTTC,15,NA,NA,TRBJ1-2,TRBV5-1
CASSDGLVAAGANVLTF,TGTGCCAGCAGTGACGGACTCGTCGCGGCCGGGGCCAACGTCCTGACTTTC,17,NA,once,TRBJ2-6,TRBV6-1
CASSSVDTQYF,TGTGCCAGCAGTTCGGTCGATACGCAGTATTTT,11,NA,NA,TRBJ2-3,TRBV6-2/TRBV6-3
CASSSNRGRNTEAFF,TGTGCCAGCAGTTCTAACAGGGGGAGGAACACTGAAGCTTTCTTT,15,TRBD1,once,TRBJ1-1,TRBV11-2
CASSSQQASYGYTF,TGTGCCAGCAGCTCGCAACAGGCAAGCTATGGCTACACCTTC,14,NA,NA,TRBJ1-2,TRBV5-6
CASSTGQGLAKNIQYF,TGTGCCAGTAGTACCGGTCAGGGACTAGCCAAAAACATTCAGTACTTC,16,NA,NA,TRBJ2-4,TRBV19
CASSLTGQNEKLFF,TGTGCCAGCAGCTTGACCGGACAAAATGAAAAACTGTTTTTT,14,NA,NA,TRBJ1-4,TRBV7-9
CASSLQVGSGQPQHF,TGTGCCAGCAGCTTACAGGTCGGATCTGGTCAGCCCCAGCATTTT,15,NA,NA,TRBJ1-5,TRBV7-2
CASRVDTTDTQYF,TGTGCCAGCAGAGTGGACACCACAGATACGCAGTATTTT,13,NA,NA,TRBJ2-3,TRBV2
CASSLAQGTRSGNTIYF,TGTGCCAGCAGCTTAGCGCAGGGTACTCGGTCTGGAAACACCATATATTTT,17,NA,NA,TRBJ1-3,TRBV7-6
CASSMILAVGNSPLHF,TGTGCCAGTAGTATGATCCTGGCAGTGGGCAATTCACCCCTCCACTTT,16,NA,NA,TRBJ1-6,TRBV19
CASGTISNQPQHF,TGTGCCAGCGGCACAATTAGCAATCAGCCCCAGCATTTT,13,NA,NA,TRBJ1-5,TRBV28
CSVEDREEYGYTF,TGCAGCGTTGAAGACAGGGAAGAATATGGCTACACCTTC,13,NA,NA,TRBJ1-2,TRBV29-1
CASSLRGDYNEQFF,TGCGCCAGCAGCTTGCGGGGGGATTACAATGAGCAGTTCTTC,14,TRBD2,NA,TRBJ2-1,TRBV5-1
CASSRAGQSGELFF,TGTGCCAGCAGCCGCGCGGGACAGTCCGGGGAGCTGTTTTTT,14,NA,NA,TRBJ2-2,TRBV7-3